The clone carrying this T cell receptor beta chain appeared a single time. Its specificity is not known. One junction end does not reproduce the germline sequence, and a read error may be involved. CDR1 and CDR2 (germline): SGDLS, YYNGEE. The CDR3 runs to 13 residues. Next came a second PCR, run for roughly 6 to 11 cycles, which used a sample-barcoded 5' primer along with a J-beta primer mix. TCRdb used MiXCR to reprocess the 5' RACE reads, holding one entry per CDR3 protein. This table holds about 1.8 million distinct CDR3 sequences, about 49% found once. This sample is drawn from a study of blood T cells in healthy people across ages. General observations from the study: Age brought a roughly linear fall in TCR beta diversity measured per million T cells. Compared with aged donors, long-lived donors showed fewer expanded clones, suggesting selection.

Input material: blood. The source is a middle-aged woman in good health. The chain joins TRBV9 to TRBJ1-2; 7 bases line up with TRBD1. The CDR3 nucleotides are TGTGCCAACAGCGTTCGGGCAGGGGGTGGCTACACCTTC. This codes for CANSVRAGGGYTF. Looking up the rest from reference TRBV9 and TRBJ1-2 gives the full variable domain: DSGVTQTPKHLITATGQRVTLRCSPRSGDLSVYWYQQSLDQGLQFLIQYYNGEERAKGNILERFSAQQFPDLHSELNLSSLELGDSALYFCANSVRAGGGYTFGSGTRLTVV.